The clone carrying this T cell receptor (beta chain) was seen ten or more times. The V and J ends lost 3 bases and 6 bases respectively, with 15 bases between them. The CDR3 runs 15 residues. TCRdb processed the RT-PCR reads anew with MiXCR; each CDR3 protein has one entry. The data contain about 700,000 distinct CDR3 sequences, approximately 15% of them singletons. The sequence came from a female donor in good health, serving as a healthy control. Sequenced material: memory CD4+ T cells from blood. The chain is built from TRBV12-3 or TRBV12-4 and TRBJ1-5, with a weak D call TRBD1 (6 bases). The chain's CDR3 is CASSLSRGVGQPQHF. CDR3 in DNA: TGTGCCAGCAGTTTGTCAAGGGGGGTAGGTCAGCCCCAGCATTTT.